This T cell receptor (beta chain) was captured by sequencing in a study of blood T cell repertoires in COVID-19. The wider study: The samples span acute and convalescent COVID-19 from the United States, Italy and Spain. T cells, B-cell-depleted T cells, or PBMCs supplied cDNA or gDNA.

How the authors handled the data: Reference gene primer amplification yielded estimated nucleated cell counts. Repertoires were generated with immunoSEQ multiplex PCR, while TCRdb's copy carries only in-frame clones and drops some. V and J calls and clone size are those listed in that table; D and trimming were worked out from the DNA. The repertoire holds 230,000 or so clones, with roughly 89% as singletons. The junction had 10 bases not matched to a gene; V was cut back by 11 bases and J by 6 bases. The CDR3 runs to 13 residues. CDR1 is WSHSY, CDR2 SAAADI, per germline. The chain is built from TRBV10-2 and TRBJ2-1, with TRBD1 matching over 7 bases. Sequencing input: peripheral blood. This clonotype was sampled from a woman aged 40 to 50 who had recovered from COVID-19. DNA for the CDR3: TGCGCCGTCCGACAGGGTGTTACCAATGAGCAGTTCTTC. It codes for CAVRQGVTNEQFF.